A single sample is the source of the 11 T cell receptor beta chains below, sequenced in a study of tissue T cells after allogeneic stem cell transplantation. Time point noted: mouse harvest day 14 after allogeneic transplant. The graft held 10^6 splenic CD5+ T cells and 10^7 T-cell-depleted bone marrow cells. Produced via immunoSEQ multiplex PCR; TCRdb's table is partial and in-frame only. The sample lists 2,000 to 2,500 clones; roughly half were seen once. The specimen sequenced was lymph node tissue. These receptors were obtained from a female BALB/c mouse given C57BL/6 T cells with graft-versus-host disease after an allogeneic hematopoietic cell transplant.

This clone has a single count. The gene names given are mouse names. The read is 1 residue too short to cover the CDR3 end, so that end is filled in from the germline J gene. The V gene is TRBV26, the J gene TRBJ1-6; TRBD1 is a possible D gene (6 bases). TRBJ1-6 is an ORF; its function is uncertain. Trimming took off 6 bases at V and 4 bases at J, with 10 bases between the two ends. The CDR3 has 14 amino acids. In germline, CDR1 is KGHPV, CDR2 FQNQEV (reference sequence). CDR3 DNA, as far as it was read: TGTGCCAGCAGCCCCGGACAGTATAATTCGCCCCTCTAC. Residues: CASSPGQYNSPLY. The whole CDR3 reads CASSPGQYNSPLYF.

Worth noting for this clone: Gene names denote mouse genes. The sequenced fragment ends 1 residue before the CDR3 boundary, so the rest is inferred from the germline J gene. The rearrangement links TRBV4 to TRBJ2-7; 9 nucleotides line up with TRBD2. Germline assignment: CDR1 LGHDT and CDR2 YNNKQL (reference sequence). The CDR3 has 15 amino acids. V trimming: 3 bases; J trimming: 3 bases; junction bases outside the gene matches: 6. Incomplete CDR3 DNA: TGTGCCAGCAGCTATGGAGGCTGGGGGGGCTATGAACAGTAC. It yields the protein CASSYGGWGGYEQY. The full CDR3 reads CASSYGGWGGYEQYF.

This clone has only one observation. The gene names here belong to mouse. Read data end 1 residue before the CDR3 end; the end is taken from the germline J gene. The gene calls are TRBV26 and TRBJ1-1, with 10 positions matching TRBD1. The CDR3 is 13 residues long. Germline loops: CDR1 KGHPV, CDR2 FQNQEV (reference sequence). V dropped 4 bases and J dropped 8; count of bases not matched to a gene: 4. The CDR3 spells CASSRTGGTEVFF. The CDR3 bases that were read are TGTGCCAGCAGTCGGACAGGGGGAACGGAAGTCTTC.

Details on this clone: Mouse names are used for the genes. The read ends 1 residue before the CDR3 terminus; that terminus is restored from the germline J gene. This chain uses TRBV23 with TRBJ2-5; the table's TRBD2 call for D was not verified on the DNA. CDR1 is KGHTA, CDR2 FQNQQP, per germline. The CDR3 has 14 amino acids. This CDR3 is CSSSQLGDQDTQYF. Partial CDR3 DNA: TGCTCCAGCAGTCAATTGGGGGACCAAGACACCCAGTAC. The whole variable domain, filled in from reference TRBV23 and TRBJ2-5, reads DAAVTQKPRYLIKMKGQEAEMKCIPEKGHTAVFWYQQKQSKELKFLIYFQNQQPLDQIDMVKERFSAVCPSSSLCSLGIRTCEAEDSALYLCSSSQLGDQDTQYFGPGTRLLVL.

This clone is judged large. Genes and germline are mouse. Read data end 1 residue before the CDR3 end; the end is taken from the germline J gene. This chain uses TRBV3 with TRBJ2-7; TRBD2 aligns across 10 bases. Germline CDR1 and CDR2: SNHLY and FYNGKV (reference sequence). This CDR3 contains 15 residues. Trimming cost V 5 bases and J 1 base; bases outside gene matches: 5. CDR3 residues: CASSPLLGGSYEQYF. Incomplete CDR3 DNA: TGTGCCAGCAGCCCTTTACTGGGGGGGTCCTATGAACAGTAC.

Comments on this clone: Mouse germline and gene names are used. CDR3 sequence: CASSLVGETLYF. The covered CDR3 bases are TGTGCCAGCTCTCTCGTGGGAGAAACGCTGTAT. The rearrangement uses TRBV12-2 and TRBJ2-3; D call uncertain. Read data end 1 residue before the CDR3 end; the end is taken from the germline J gene. The length of the CDR3 is 12 residues. V dropped 0 bases and J dropped 5 bases, with 5 bases sitting between them. Germline assignment: CDR1 SGHLS and CDR2 HYDKME.

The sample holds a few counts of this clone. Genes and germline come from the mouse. This CDR3 reads CASSRDSYEQYF. The CDR3 bases that were read are TGTGCCAGCAGTCGGGACAGTTATGAACAGTAC. The chain employs TRBV26 and TRBJ2-7; TRBD1 aligns across 7 bases. The read falls 1 residue short of the CDR3 end, and the missing part is taken from the germline J gene. The CDR3 consists of 12 residues. The V gene's germline CDR1 is KGHPV and CDR2 FQNQEV (reference sequence). The V and J ends lost 4 bases and 4 bases, in that order; junction bases with no gene match: 1.

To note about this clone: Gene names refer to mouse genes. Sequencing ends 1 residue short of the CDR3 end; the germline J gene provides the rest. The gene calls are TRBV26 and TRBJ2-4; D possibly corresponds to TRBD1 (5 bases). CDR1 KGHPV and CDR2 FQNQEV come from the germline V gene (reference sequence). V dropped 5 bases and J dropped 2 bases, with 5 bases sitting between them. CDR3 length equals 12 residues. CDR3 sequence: CASSGHQNTLYF. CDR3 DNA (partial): TGTGCCAGCAGTGGACATCAAAACACCTTGTAC.

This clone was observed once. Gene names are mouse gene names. CDR3 sequence: CASSSSGVNTLYF. The CDR3 bases that were read are TGTGCAAGCAGCTCGTCGGGGGTAAACACCTTGTAC. The chain uses TRBV16 and TRBJ2-4, with D perhaps being TRBD1 or TRBD2 (5 bases each). With the read ending 1 residue before the CDR3 end, the germline J gene is used to fill in that end. Per the germline V gene, CDR1 is SGHSA and CDR2 is FRNQAP. This CDR3 is 13 amino acids long. V was pared by 4 bases and J by 5 bases, with 10 bases between.

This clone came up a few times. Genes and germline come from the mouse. The DNA read from the CDR3 is TGTGCCAGCAGTCTCGGGACTGGGGGGATATATGAACAGTAC. Translated, it gives CASSLGTGGIYEQY. The CDR3 as a whole reads CASSLGTGGIYEQYF. The chain recombines TRBV19 with TRBJ2-7, with TRBD2 matching over 12 bases. The read falls 1 residue short of the CDR3 end, and the missing part is taken from the germline J gene. Trimming removed 4 bases from V and 4 bases from J; junction bases left unmatched: 6. This CDR3 contains 15 residues. CDR1 is FNHDT and CDR2 is SITEND in the germline V gene (reference sequence).

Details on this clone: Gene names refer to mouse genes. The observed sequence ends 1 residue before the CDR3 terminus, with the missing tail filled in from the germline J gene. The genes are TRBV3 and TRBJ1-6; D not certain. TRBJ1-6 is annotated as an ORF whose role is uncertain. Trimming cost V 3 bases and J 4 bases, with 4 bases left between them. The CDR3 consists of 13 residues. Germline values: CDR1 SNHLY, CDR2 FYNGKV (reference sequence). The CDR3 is CASSLTYNSPLYF. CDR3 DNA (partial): TGTGCCAGCAGCTTGACATATAATTCGCCCCTCTAC.